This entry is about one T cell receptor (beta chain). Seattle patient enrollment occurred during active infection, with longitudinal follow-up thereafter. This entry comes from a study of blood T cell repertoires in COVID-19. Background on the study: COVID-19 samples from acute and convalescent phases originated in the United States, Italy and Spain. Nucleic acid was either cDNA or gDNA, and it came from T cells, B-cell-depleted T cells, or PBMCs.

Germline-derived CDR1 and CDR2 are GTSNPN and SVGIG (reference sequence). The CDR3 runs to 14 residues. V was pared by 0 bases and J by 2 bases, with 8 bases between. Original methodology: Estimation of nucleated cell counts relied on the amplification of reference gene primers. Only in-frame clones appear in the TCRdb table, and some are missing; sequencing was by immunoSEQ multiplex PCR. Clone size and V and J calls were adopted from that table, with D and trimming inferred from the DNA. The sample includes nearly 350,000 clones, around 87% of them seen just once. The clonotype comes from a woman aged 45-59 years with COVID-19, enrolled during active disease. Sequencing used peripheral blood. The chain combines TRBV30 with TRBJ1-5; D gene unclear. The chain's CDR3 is CAWSVGVGNQPQHF. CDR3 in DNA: TGTGCCTGGAGTGTCGGGGTCGGCAATCAGCCCCAGCATTTT.